The 25 T cell receptor beta chains below all came from one sample that was sequenced in a study of T cells expressing NK-cell markers. TCRdb reworked the 5' RACE reads into one entry per CDR3 protein, no DNA. The sample has 500,000 or so distinct CDR3 sequences. Sequencing was performed on blood T cells: a sorted CD56 or NKG2C T cell subset, CD4+ or CD8+ T cells, or bulk PBMC T cells (not recorded which). The receptor set was obtained from a man between 18 and 29 years old in good health.

The rearrangement joins TRBV7-6 to TRBJ2-2; there is no DNA to check the TCRdb D call of TRBD1. Per the germline V gene, CDR1 is SGHVS and CDR2 is FNYEAQ. The CDR3 is 19 residues long. CDR3 sequence: CASSLVWQGPYQNTGELFF.

This chain uses TRBV12-3 or TRBV12-4 with TRBJ2-5; the D call of TRBD2 rests on TCRdb alone, since no DNA is present to check it. The CDR3 totals 17 residues. The CDR3 loop is CASSPLVSGNNQETQYF.

V gene TRBV11-2 combines with J gene TRBJ2-7. The germline V gene encodes CDR1 SGHAT and CDR2 FQNNGV. The CDR3 extends over 14 amino acids. The CDR3 region is CASSLDYTSYEQYF.

This sequence joins TRBV5-1 and TRBJ2-5; TCRdb indicates TRBD2, and absent DNA this call remains unverified. In germline, CDR1 is SGHRS, CDR2 YFSETQ. The CDR3 extends over 16 amino acids. CDR3 sequence: CASSLAGVELGETQYF.

J is TRBJ2-1 and V is TRBV29-1; TCRdb indicates TRBD2, and absent DNA this call remains unverified. This CDR3 region has 12 residues. Germline V lookup: CDR1 SQVTM, CDR2 ANQGSEA. The CDR3 region is CSVVGGGPGQFF.

The J gene is TRBJ1-5, the V gene TRBV12-3 or TRBV12-4; TCRdb's assignment of TRBD1 cannot be checked, as there is no DNA. This CDR3 is 15 amino acids long. CDR3 residues: CASRYTDSNNQPQHF.

This rearrangement joins TRBV7-7 to TRBJ2-5; as DNA is missing, the TRBD1 call by TCRdb cannot be tested. The CDR3 loop spans 14 amino acids. The germline V gene has CDR1 SSHAT and CDR2 FNYEAQ (reference sequence). Here the CDR3 reads CASSPLTAQETQYF.

The chain combines TRBV12-3 or TRBV12-4 with TRBJ2-3. The CDR3 extends over 14 amino acids. The chain's CDR3 is CASSPDYVADTQYF.

V and J are TRBV5-1 and TRBJ2-1; TCRdb's D call of TRBD2 is untestable without DNA. The CDR3 is 16 amino acids. Germline-derived CDR1 and CDR2 are SGHRS and YFSETQ. This CDR3 reads CASSPQGTSVPDEQFF.

The CDR3 spells CASSQGVNNLEGSTDTQYF. This chain connects TRBV4-3 to TRBJ2-3; TCRdb's D call, TRBD2, is unchecked because there is no DNA. CDR1 and CDR2 from the germline V gene are LGHNA and YSLEER. The CDR3 is made up of 19 amino acids.

This rearrangement joins TRBV2 to TRBJ2-1; TCRdb selects TRBD2, and the lack of DNA leaves this call unchecked. In germline, CDR1 is SNHLY, CDR2 FYNNEI. The CDR3 totals 12 residues. The CDR3 region is CASMLAGSEQFF.

The rearrangement links TRBV27 to TRBJ1-1; the D gene TCRdb calls, TRBD1, cannot be checked with no DNA. The length of the CDR3 is 14 residues. Germline values: CDR1 MNHEY, CDR2 SMNVEV (reference sequence). The CDR3 is CATRQTALNTEAFF.

This chain connects TRBV5-1 to TRBJ2-2; the TCRdb D gene call, TRBD2, has no DNA to confirm it. CDR1 is SGHRS, CDR2 YFSETQ, per germline. The CDR3 is 17 residues long. The CDR3 loop is CASSEDGRGSISGELFF.

This sequence joins TRBV7-2 and TRBJ2-1. The CDR3 extends over 13 amino acids. Germline V CDR1 and CDR2: SGHTA, FQGNSA. The CDR3 is CASSLGLWDEQFF.

V usage is TRBV27 and J usage is TRBJ2-1; TCRdb names TRBD2, which stays unverified in the absence of DNA. Per the germline V gene, CDR1 is MNHEY and CDR2 is SMNVEV (reference sequence). The CDR3 loop spans 17 amino acids. CDR3 amino acids: CASSLELAGPHSHEQFF.

The rearrangement joins TRBV15 to TRBJ1-3. From germline, CDR1 is LNHNV and CDR2 YYDKDF (reference sequence). The CDR3 totals 16 residues. The chain's CDR3 is CATSRWEGPSGNTIYF.

CDR3 in amino acids: CASRQLTGNIQYF. The J gene is TRBJ2-4, the V gene TRBV6-1; TCRdb's D call of TRBD1 is untestable without DNA. Germline V gives CDR1 MNHNS, CDR2 SASEGT. This CDR3 has 13 residues.

The chain joins TRBV28 to TRBJ2-1. Germline V lookup: CDR1 MDHEN, CDR2 SYDVKM. The CDR3 is 15 amino acids. CDR3 sequence reads: CASSLGRGYYNEQFF.

The V call is TRBV10-3, the J call TRBJ2-1; no DNA is available, so the TRBD1 call from TCRdb remains unchecked. CDR1 is ENHRY and CDR2 is SYGVKD in the germline V gene. CDR3 length equals 13 residues. The CDR3 sequence is CAISERTRGEQFF.

The chain has TRBV12-3 or TRBV12-4 and TRBJ2-1; TCRdb calls TRBD2, which cannot be checked without DNA. CDR3 length equals 16 residues. This CDR3 reads CASSPGLVRASEREFF.

The chain recombines TRBV6-1 with TRBJ1-2; TCRdb proposes TRBD1, but this gene call is untestable without DNA. This CDR3 comprises 14 residues. Germline CDR1 and CDR2: MNHNS and SASEGT. The CDR3 loop reads CASSQRDRYYGYTF.

V gene TRBV7-9 combines with J gene TRBJ2-5. This CDR3 has 13 amino acids. Germline loops: CDR1 SEHNR, CDR2 FQNEAQ (reference sequence). The CDR3 here is CATETSGQETQYF.

The chain couples TRBV3-1 to TRBJ2-5. Germline loops: CDR1 LGHDT, CDR2 YNNKEL (reference sequence). This CDR3 contains 14 residues. The CDR3 is CASSQATTQETQYF.

This chain connects TRBV27 to TRBJ2-3. Germline values: CDR1 MNHEY, CDR2 SMNVEV (reference sequence). The CDR3 consists of 15 residues. This CDR3 is CASSQRRASTDTQYF.

The chain couples TRBV15 to TRBJ2-1; no DNA is available, so the TRBD2 call from TCRdb remains unchecked. In germline, CDR1 is LNHNV, CDR2 YYDKDF (reference sequence). CDR3 size: 18 residues. The CDR3 region is CATSREARLAGGPGEQFF. The whole variable domain, remainder taken from reference TRBV15 and TRBJ2-1, is DAMVIQNPRYQVTQFGKPVTLSCSQTLNHNVMYWYQQKSSQAPKLLFHYYDKDFNNEADTPDNFQSRRPNTSFCFLDIRSPGLGDTAMYLCATSREARLAGGPGEQFFGPGTRLTVL.